Following are 14 T cell receptor beta chains from one sample sequenced in a study of tissue T cells after allogeneic stem cell transplantation. Clones were read by immunoSEQ multiplex PCR, and TCRdb kept only the in-frame ones, dropping some. The data contain 7,500 or so clones, about 50% of them seen just once; the ten biggest clones take up 10% to 15%. Specified time point: mouse harvest day 7 after allogeneic transplant. Each mouse received 10^7 T-cell-depleted marrow cells plus 10^6 splenic CD5+ T cells by tail vein. Material for sequencing was lymph node tissue. These receptors were obtained from a female BALB/c mouse given C57BL/6 T cells with graft-versus-host disease after an allogeneic hematopoietic cell transplant.

Worth noting for this clone: Any gene name here is a mouse gene name. The sequenced fragment ends 1 residue before the CDR3 boundary, so the rest is inferred from the germline J gene. The sample holds other DNA sequences that translate to the same CDR3. The genes are TRBV26 and TRBJ2-4; the D is unclear. The V end was cut by 3 bases, the J end by 0 bases, with 4 bases between. There are 13 residues in the CDR3. CDR1 is KGHPV, CDR2 FQNQEV, per germline (reference sequence). CDR3 loop: CASSLGSQNTLYF. The covered CDR3 bases are TGTGCCAGCAGTCTAGGTAGTCAAAACACCTTGTAC.

Comments on this clone: Any gene name here is a mouse gene name. The CDR3 protein is CASSWGGSAETLYF. The sequenced CDR3 bases are TGTGCCAGCTCTTGGGGGGGGAGTGCAGAAACGCTGTAT. This chain links TRBV12-2 with TRBJ2-3; 8 nucleotides match TRBD2. The CDR3 end lies 1 residue beyond the end of the read and is filled in from the germline J gene. Germline CDR1 SGHLS, CDR2 HYDKME. The CDR3 sequence is 14 residues long. After removal of 3 bases from V and 0 bases from J, the junction contained 1 base not matched to a gene.

In its sample, this clone was seen a few times. Mouse gene names and germline throughout. The CDR3 end lies 1 residue beyond the end of the read and is filled in from the germline J gene. This chain links TRBV26 with TRBJ2-4, with a possible D match to TRBD1 (5 bases). Trimming cost V 5 bases and J 3 bases, with 9 bases left between them. The V gene's germline CDR1 is KGHPV and CDR2 FQNQEV (reference sequence). The CDR3 runs to 13 residues. Here the CDR3 reads CASSSDKQNTLYF. The DNA read from the CDR3 is TGTGCCAGCAGTTCGGACAAACAAAACACCTTGTAC. The full variable domain, its missing parts supplied by reference TRBV26 and TRBJ2-4, is NSKVIQTPRYLVKGQGQKAKMRCIPEKGHPVVFWYQQNKNNEFKFLINFQNQEVLQQIDMTEKRFSAECPSNSPCSLEIQSSEAGDSALYLCASSSDKQNTLYFGAGTRLSVL.

Concerning this clone itself: Gene and germline names: mouse. The sequence runs out 1 residue before the end of the CDR3; the remainder is reconstructed from the germline J gene. This rearrangement joins TRBV3 to TRBJ1-2; the D gene is possibly TRBD1 (5 bases). Trimming removed 5 bases at V and 5 bases at J, with 15 bases between. The germline gives CDR1 SNHLY, CDR2 FYNGKV (reference sequence). There are 14 residues in the CDR3. The CDR3 protein is CASSPTGRGSDYTF. Incomplete CDR3 DNA: TGTGCCAGCAGCCCCACGGGGCGCGGGTCCGACTACACC.

With regard to this clone: The gene names given are mouse names. The sequenced part of the CDR3 DNA is TGTGCCAGCAGTCTTGGGGAAGGCACCCAGTAC. Translated: CASSLGEGTQY. The whole CDR3 region reads CASSLGEGTQYF. The rearrangement uses TRBV26 and TRBJ2-5; maybe TRBD2 (5 bases). The sequence runs out 1 residue before the end of the CDR3; the remainder is reconstructed from the germline J gene. This CDR3 has 12 amino acids. V lost 3 bases, J lost 8 bases, and 9 bases lay in between. Germline lookup yields CDR1 KGHPV and CDR2 FQNQEV (reference sequence).

To note about this clone: Gene names and germline match the mouse. The sequence runs out 1 residue before the end of the CDR3; the remainder is reconstructed from the germline J gene. V usage is TRBV26 and J usage is TRBJ1-5, with D tentatively TRBD1 (6 bases). Between the trimmed V and J ends, which lost 4 bases and 3 bases, there was a span of 10 bases. This CDR3 region has 14 residues. Germline V CDR1 and CDR2: KGHPV, FQNQEV (reference sequence). CDR3 DNA, as far as it was read: TGTGCCAGCAGTCAACAGGGAGGCAACCAGGCTCCGCTT. This codes for CASSQQGGNQAPL. The complete CDR3 sequence is CASSQQGGNQAPLF.

As to this clone: Each gene name is a mouse one. The CDR3 end falls 1 residue outside the read, so it is completed with the germline J gene. The rearrangement links TRBV16 to TRBJ1-1; 7 bases fit TRBD1. The CDR3 totals 13 residues. J was trimmed by 3 bases and V by 5 bases; bases with no gene match: 3. Germline V lookup: CDR1 SGHSA, CDR2 FRNQAP. This CDR3 is CASSVGQHTEVFF. The sequenced part of the CDR3 DNA is TGTGCAAGCAGCGTGGGACAGCACACAGAAGTCTTC.

This clone was detected a few times. The germline and genes are mouse ones. The read ends 1 residue shy of where the CDR3 ends; the end is completed using the germline J gene. The rearrangement links TRBV15 to TRBJ2-2; TRBD2 matches 10 bases. CDR1 and CDR2 (germline): SGHND, FRSKSL. CDR3 size: 16 residues. J lost 0 bases, V lost 4 bases, and 2 bases had no gene match. CDR3 residues: CASSSGLGTNTGQLYF. Partial CDR3 DNA: TGTGCCAGCAGTTCGGGACTGGGGACAAACACCGGGCAGCTCTAC.

This clone showed up just a few times. The gene names given are mouse names. The sequenced fragment ends 1 residue before the CDR3 boundary, so the rest is inferred from the germline J gene. This chain uses TRBV12-2 with TRBJ2-7; perhaps TRBD2 as D (6 bases). CDR3 size: 13 residues. Germline V gene lookup returns CDR1 SGHLS and CDR2 HYDKME. V lost 4 bases, J lost 4 bases, and 13 bases lay in between. The part of the CDR3 DNA that was read is TGTGCCAGCTCCCAGGGACTTCCTTATGAACAGTAC. Amino acids: CASSQGLPYEQY. From start to end, the CDR3 is CASSQGLPYEQYF.

A note on this clone: All gene names here are mouse names. The DNA ends 1 residue before the CDR3 does, and the rest of the CDR3 is filled in from the germline J gene. The chain is built from TRBV26 and TRBJ2-5; D ambiguous. This CDR3 has 13 residues. Looked up from germline, CDR1 is KGHPV and CDR2 is FQNQEV (reference sequence). Trimming pared 4 bases from V and 5 bases from J, leaving 10 bases between. CDR3 residues: CASSPGPSDTQYF. The sequenced CDR3 bases are TGTGCCAGCAGTCCCGGCCCTTCAGACACCCAGTAC. The entire variable domain, with the rest obtained from reference TRBV26 and TRBJ2-5, is as follows: NSKVIQTPRYLVKGQGQKAKMRCIPEKGHPVVFWYQQNKNNEFKFLINFQNQEVLQQIDMTEKRFSAECPSNSPCSLEIQSSEAGDSALYLCASSPGPSDTQYFGPGTRLLVL.

A note on this clone: The genes are named according to mouse. Sequencing ends 1 residue short of the CDR3 end; the germline J gene provides the rest. The chain recombines TRBV3 with TRBJ2-3, with 9 nucleotides matching TRBD2. Looked up from germline, CDR1 is SNHLY and CDR2 is FYNGKV (reference sequence). V shed 4 bases and J 1 base; nucleotides not matched to a gene: 3. The CDR3 spans 15 residues. CDR3 residues: CASSSRLGGAETLYF. Partial CDR3 DNA: TGTGCCAGCAGCTCCCGACTGGGGGGTGCAGAAACGCTGTAT.

Details on this clone: Any gene name here is a mouse gene name. The CDR3 is cut off 1 residue early in the read; its end comes from the germline J gene. The chain uses TRBV3 and TRBJ1-1; D call uncertain. V lost 3 bases, J lost 1 base, and 6 bases lay in between. The CDR3 contains 13 residues. Germline V CDR1 and CDR2: SNHLY, FYNGKV (reference sequence). CDR3 bases read: TGTGCCAGCAGCTTTGGGAAAAACACAGAAGTCTTC. This gives the protein CASSFGKNTEVF. The entire CDR3 protein reads CASSFGKNTEVFF.

As regards this clone: The gene names here belong to mouse. The covered CDR3 bases are TGTGCCAGCAGTCGCACAGGGGTAGGCTCCGACTACACC. The encoded protein is CASSRTGVGSDYT. The CDR3, in full, reads CASSRTGVGSDYTF. The J gene is TRBJ1-2, the V gene TRBV26, with 7 bases matching TRBD1. The read finishes 1 residue shy of the CDR3 end, and the germline J gene is used to complete it. V lost 4 bases, J lost 4 bases, and 6 bases stayed unmatched. Germline CDR1 is KGHPV and CDR2 is FQNQEV (reference sequence). The CDR3 has 14 amino acids.

Comments on this clone: The gene names here belong to mouse. The observed sequence ends 1 residue before the CDR3 terminus, with the missing tail filled in from the germline J gene. The J gene is TRBJ2-4, the V gene TRBV26; TRBD1 might be the D (6 bases). Germline values: CDR1 KGHPV, CDR2 FQNQEV (reference sequence). With 2 bases removed from V and 4 bases from J, the gap between germline ends came to 7 bases. The CDR3 covers 13 residues. CDR3 DNA, as far as it was read: TGTGCCAGCAGTCTGGGGACAAAAAACACCTTGTAC. It is translated as CASSLGTKNTLY. The full-length CDR3 reads as CASSLGTKNTLYF.